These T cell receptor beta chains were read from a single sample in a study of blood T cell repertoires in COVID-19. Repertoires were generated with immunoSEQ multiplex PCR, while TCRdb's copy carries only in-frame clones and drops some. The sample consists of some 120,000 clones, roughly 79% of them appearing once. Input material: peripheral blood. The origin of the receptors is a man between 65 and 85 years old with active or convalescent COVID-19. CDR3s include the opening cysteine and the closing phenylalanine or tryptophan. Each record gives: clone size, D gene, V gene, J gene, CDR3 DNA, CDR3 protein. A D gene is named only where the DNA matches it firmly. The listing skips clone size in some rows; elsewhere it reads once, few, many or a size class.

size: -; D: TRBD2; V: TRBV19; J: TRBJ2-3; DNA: TGTGCCAGTAGTATAGGGACTAGCTCGAATACGCAGTATTTT; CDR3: CASSIGTSSNTQYF
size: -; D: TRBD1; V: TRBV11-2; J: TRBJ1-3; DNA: TGTGCCAGCAGCGGACAGGGCTTTAACTCTGGAAACACCATATATTTT; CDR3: CASSGQGFNSGNTIYF
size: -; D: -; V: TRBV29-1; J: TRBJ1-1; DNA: TGCAGCGCTCTAAACACTGAAGCTTTCTTT; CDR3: CSALNTEAFF
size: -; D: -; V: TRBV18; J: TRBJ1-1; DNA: TGTGCCAGCTCACCTCTTCTGACAGGAACCATGAACACTGAAGCTTTCTTT; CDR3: CASSPLLTGTMNTEAFF
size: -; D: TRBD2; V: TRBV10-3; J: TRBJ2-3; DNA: TGTGCCATCAGGTCCGGGACTAGAGATGATACGCAGTATTTT; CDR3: CAIRSGTRDDTQYF
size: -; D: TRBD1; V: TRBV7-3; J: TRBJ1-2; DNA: TGTGCCAGCAGCTTAGGGACAGGGACTAACTATGGCTACACCTTC; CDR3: CASSLGTGTNYGYTF
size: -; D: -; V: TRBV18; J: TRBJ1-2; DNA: TGTGCCAGCTCACCAAACAGGGAGTCTGCCTATGGCTACACCTTC; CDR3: CASSPNRESAYGYTF
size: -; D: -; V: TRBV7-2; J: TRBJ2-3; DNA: TGTGCCAGCAGCTTACCTAGCAGGTATACGCAGTATTTT; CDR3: CASSLPSRYTQYF
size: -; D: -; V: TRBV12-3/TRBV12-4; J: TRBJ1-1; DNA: TGTGCCAGTCTTTACGGGACTGAAGCTTTCTTT; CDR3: CASLYGTEAFF
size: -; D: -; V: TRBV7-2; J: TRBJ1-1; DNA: TGTGCCAGCAGCTTACAGGGAGGACGTACTGAAGCTTTCTTT; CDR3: CASSLQGGRTEAFF
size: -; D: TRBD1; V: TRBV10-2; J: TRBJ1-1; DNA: TGCGCCAGCAGTGCGGGGACAGGGGTCACTGAAGCTTTCTTT; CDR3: CASSAGTGVTEAFF
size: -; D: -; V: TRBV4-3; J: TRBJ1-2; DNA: TGCGCCAGCAGCCAAGATACGGAGGTCTATGGCTACACCTTC; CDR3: CASSQDTEVYGYTF
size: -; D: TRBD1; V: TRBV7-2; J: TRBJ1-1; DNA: TGTGCCAGCAGCTTTGGGACAGGTAATGAAGCTTTCTTT; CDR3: CASSFGTGNEAFF
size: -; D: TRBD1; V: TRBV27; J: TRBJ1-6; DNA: TGTGCCAGCGGGGGGAGGACAGGGGCAAATAATTCACCCCTCCACTTT; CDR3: CASGGRTGANNSPLHF
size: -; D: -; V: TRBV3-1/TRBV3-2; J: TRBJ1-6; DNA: TGTGCCAGCAGCCATAACCGGGATTCACCCCTCCACTTT; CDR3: CASSHNRDSPLHF
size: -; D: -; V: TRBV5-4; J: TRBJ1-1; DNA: TGTGCCAGCAGCTGGGGCCCGGCGGGGATGAACACTGAAGCTTTCTTT; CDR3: CASSWGPAGMNTEAFF
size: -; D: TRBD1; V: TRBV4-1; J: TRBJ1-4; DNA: TGCGCCAGCAGCCATTCCGGGACAGGTGATGAAAAACTGTTTTTT; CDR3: CASSHSGTGDEKLFF
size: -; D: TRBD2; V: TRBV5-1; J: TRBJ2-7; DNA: TGCGCCAGCAGCTCTACCCGGAACAAACTAGCGGGTGGGTCCTACGAGCAGTACTTC; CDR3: CASSSTRNKLAGGSYEQYF
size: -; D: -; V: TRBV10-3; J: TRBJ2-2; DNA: TGTGCCATCAGTGGGCTACAGGGCGGAGAGCTGTTTTTT; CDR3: CAISGLQGGELFF
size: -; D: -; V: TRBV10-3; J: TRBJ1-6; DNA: TGTGCCATCAGACCAGACAGGACATCCTATAATTCACCCCTCCACTTT; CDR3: CAIRPDRTSYNSPLHF
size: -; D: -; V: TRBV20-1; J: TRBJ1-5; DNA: TGCAGTGCTAGTCGGGGTGGGGGGGCTGATGGCAATCAGCCCCAGCATTTT; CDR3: CSASRGGGADGNQPQHF
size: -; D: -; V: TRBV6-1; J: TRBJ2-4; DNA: TGTGCCAGCAGTGAATCTGTTAGCGGTACAACCAAAAACATTCAGTACTTC; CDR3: CASSESVSGTTKNIQYF
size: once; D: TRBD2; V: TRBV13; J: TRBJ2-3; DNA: TGTGCCAGCAGCCCTGGACTAGCGGGGGGGACCTCAGATACGCAGTATTTT; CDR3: CASSPGLAGGTSDTQYF
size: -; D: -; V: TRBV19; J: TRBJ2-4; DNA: TGTGCCAGTAGTCTACTAGCCAAAAACATTCAGTACTTC; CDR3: CASSLLAKNIQYF
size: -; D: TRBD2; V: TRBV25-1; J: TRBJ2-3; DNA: TGTGCCAGCAGTGACCCGGGAGGGCCGGGAGATACGCAGTATTTT; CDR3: CASSDPGGPGDTQYF
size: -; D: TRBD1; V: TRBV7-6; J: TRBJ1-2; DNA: TGTGCCAGCAGCTCGGACAGGGATGGGGGCTACACCTTC; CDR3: CASSSDRDGGYTF
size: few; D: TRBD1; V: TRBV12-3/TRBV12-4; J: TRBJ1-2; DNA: TGTGCCAGCGGGACAGGTCGTAACTATGGCTACACCTTC; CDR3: CASGTGRNYGYTF
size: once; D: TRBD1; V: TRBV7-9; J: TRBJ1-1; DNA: TGTGCCAGCAGCTTAGCGTGGCGGACAGGGGTAGCTTTCTTT; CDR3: CASSLAWRTGVAFF
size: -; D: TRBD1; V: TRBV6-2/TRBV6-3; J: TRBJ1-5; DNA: TGTGCCAGCAGTTCTGGGTGGCCAGGGGGAGATAGCAATCAGCCCCAGCATTTT; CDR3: CASSSGWPGGDSNQPQHF
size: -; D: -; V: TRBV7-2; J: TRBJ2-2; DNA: TGTGCCAGCAGCCCCCGCGGGGTGAGGGGCGGGGAGCTGTTTTTT; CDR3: CASSPRGVRGGELFF
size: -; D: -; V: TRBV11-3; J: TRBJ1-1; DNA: TGTGCCAGCAGCTTTGGATCACAGGTGACAGGCGAAGCTTTCTTT; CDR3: CASSFGSQVTGEAFF
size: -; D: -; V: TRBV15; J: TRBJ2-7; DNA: TGTGCCACCAGCAGAGAGGAAGGGGCTTCCTACGAGCAGTACTTC; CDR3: CATSREEGASYEQYF
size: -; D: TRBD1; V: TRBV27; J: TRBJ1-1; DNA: TGTGCCAGTGCGACAGGGAGGAGCACTGAAGCTTTCTTT; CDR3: CASATGRSTEAFF
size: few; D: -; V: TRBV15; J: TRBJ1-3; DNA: TGTGGCACGCAGGGCCTCTCTGGAAACACCATATATTTT; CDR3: CGTQGLSGNTIYF
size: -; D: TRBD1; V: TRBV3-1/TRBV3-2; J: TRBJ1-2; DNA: TGTGCCAGCAGCCAAGGACAGGGCTATGGCTACACCTTC; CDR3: CASSQGQGYGYTF
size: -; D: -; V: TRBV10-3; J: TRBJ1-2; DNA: TGTGCCATCAGGGGGGCGCATGGCTACACCTTC; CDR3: CAIRGAHGYTF
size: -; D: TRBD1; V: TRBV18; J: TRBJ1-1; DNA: TGTGCCAGCTCGCAGGAACAGGGGAAGAACACTGAAGCTTTCTTT; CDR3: CASSQEQGKNTEAFF
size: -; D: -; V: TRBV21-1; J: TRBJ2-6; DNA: TGTGCCAGCAGCAAAGACTGCACCGGACAGACCTATAGCTCTGGGGCCAACGTCCTGACTTTC; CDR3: CASSKDCTGQTYSSGANVLTF
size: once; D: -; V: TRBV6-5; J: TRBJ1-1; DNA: TGTGCCAGCGGCCGACAGATGAACACTGAAGCTTTCTTT; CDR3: CASGRQMNTEAFF
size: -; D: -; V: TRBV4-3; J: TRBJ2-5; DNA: -; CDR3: CASSQVGTGSSLYF
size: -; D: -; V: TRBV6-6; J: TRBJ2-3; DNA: TGTGCCAGCAGTTACAGGGCGGGGGCAACGACAGATACGCAGTATTTT; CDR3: CASSYRAGATTDTQYF
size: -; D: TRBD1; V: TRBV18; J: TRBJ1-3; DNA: TGTGCCAGCTCACCGGACAGGTCTGGAAACACCATATATTTT; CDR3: CASSPDRSGNTIYF
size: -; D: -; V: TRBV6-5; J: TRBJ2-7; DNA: TGTGCCAGCGGGCGCCCGACACGATCCTACGAGCAGTACTTC; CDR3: CASGRPTRSYEQYF
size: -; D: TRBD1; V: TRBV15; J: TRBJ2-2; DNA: TGTGCCACCAGGATACAGGGGGCCGGGGAGCTGTTTTTT; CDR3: CATRIQGAGELFF
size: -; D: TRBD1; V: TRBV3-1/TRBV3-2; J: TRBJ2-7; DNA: TGTGCCAGCAAGCCGGGACAGGGGGCCCACGAGCAGTACTTC; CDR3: CASKPGQGAHEQYF
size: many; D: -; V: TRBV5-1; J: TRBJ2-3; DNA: TGCGCCAGCAGCATCGGGGGAAGCACAGATACGCAGTATTTT; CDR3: CASSIGGSTDTQYF
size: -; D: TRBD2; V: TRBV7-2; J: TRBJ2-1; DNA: TGTGCCAGCAGCCCCGGAATAGCGGGAGACTACAATGAGCAGTTCTTC; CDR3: CASSPGIAGDYNEQFF
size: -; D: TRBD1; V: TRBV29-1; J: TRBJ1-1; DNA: TGCAGCGTACGACAGGGAAACACTGAAGCTTTCTTT; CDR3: CSVRQGNTEAFF
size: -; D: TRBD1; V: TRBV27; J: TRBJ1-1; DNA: TGTGCCAGCAGTATTAGACAGGGGGGAAGAACTGAAGCTTTCTTT; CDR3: CASSIRQGGRTEAFF
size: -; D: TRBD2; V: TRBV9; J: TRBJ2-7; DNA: TGTGCCAGCAGCGTAGGGGGACTAGCGGGGGCCTACGAGCAGTACTTC; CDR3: CASSVGGLAGAYEQYF
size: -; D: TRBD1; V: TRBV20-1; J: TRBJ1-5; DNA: TGCAGTGCTAGTCCCAGGGGGCGTTTTGGCAATCAGCCCCAGCATTTT; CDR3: CSASPRGRFGNQPQHF
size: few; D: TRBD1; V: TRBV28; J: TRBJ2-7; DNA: TGTGCCAGCAGTTGGGCTCCCAGGACAGGGGTCAACAACGAGCAGTACTTC; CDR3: CASSWAPRTGVNNEQYF
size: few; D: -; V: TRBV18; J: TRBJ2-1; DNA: TGTGCCAGCTCCCAGGGCCAGAACAATGAGCAGTTCTTC; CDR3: CASSQGQNNEQFF
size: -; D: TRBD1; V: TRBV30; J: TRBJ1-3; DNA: TGTGCCTATACCCAACCGACAGGGAGAAACACCATATATTTT; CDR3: CAYTQPTGRNTIYF
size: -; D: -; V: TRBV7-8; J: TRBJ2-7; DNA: TGTGCCAGCAGCCGCTACACCTCGGAGGGCGAGCAGTACTTC; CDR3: CASSRYTSEGEQYF
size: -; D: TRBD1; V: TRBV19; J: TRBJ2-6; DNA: TGTGCCAGTATCGAGAAGGGGGCTAGGGTCCTGACTTTC; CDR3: CASIEKGARVLTF
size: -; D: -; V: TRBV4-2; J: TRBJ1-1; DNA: TGTGCCAGCAGCCAAGATCGAAACAGGGTCACTGAAGCTTTCTTT; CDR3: CASSQDRNRVTEAFF